Reported below is one T cell receptor (beta chain). Its specificity is not known. The sample originates from a study of CD8 T cells in Susac syndrome. General study findings and limits: Where Susac syndrome CD4+ T cell repertoires were concerned, no clonal expansion was evident.

Fulfillment of recently defined diagnostic criteria for definite or probable disease was shown by the patients with Susac syndrome. With random hexamers, reverse transcription was performed on 0.5 to 1 ug of RNA. TCRdb fed the immunoSEQ multiplex PCR reads into MiXCR, producing one record per CDR3 protein. This repertoire shows roughly 250,000 distinct CDR3 sequences, 95% to 97% found once; its top ten account for 0.08% to 0.11%. The CDR3 runs 11 residues. Germline values: CDR1 LNHDA, CDR2 SQIVND (reference sequence). Trimming took off 3 bases at V and 11 bases at J, with 8 bases between the two ends.

The sequence was collected from a human donor with Susac syndrome. Specimen: CD4+ T cells from PBMCs. This chain uses TRBV19 with TRBJ1-5; D not certain. The CDR3 DNA sequence: TGTGCCAGTAGTATGGACGGGGCCCAGCATTTT. This sequence encodes CASSMDGAQHF.